This T cell receptor beta chain is from a study of cytomegalovirus exposure and HLA in healthy donors. Overall study results and limits: In a later analysis, at a false discovery rate of 0.05, roughly 17,000 TCR beta sequences matched HLA alleles. In a later analysis, common viral pathogens appeared linked to several of the most significant clusters.

The PCR made use of 60 Vbeta and 13 Jbeta primers. Produced via immunoSEQ multiplex PCR; TCRdb's table is partial and in-frame only. The sample contains 150,000 to 200,000 clones, 10% to 15% of which appear only once. The ends were cut back, 1 base at V and 1 base at J, with 4 bases in the middle. CDR3 length: 13 amino acids. Germline CDR1 SGHTA, CDR2 FQGNSA. This clone was recorded a few times. Antigen specificity is unknown. This specimen includes other DNA sequences encoding the same CDR3. The V call is TRBV7-2, the J call TRBJ1-1; D call uncertain. Sequenced: PBMCs. This TCR was recovered from a man in his forties or fifties in good health and CMV-seropositive. The CDR3 DNA follows: TGTGCCAGCAGCTTAGGACAGAACACTGAAGCTTTCTTT. Protein: CASSLGQNTEAFF.